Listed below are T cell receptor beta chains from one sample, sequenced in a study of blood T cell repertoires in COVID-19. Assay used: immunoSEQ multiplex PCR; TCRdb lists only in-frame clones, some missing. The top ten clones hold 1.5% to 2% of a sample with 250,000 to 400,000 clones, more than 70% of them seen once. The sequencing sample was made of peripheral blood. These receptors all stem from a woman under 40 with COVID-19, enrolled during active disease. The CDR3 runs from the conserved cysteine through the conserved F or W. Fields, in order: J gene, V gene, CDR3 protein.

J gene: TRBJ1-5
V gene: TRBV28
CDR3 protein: CASSNPSGGNQPQHF

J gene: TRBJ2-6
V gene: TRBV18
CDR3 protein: CASRGGSSGANVLTF

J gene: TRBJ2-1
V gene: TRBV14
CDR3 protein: CASSQDERGVNEQFF

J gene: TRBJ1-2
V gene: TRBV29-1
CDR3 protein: CSAWGSNYGYTF

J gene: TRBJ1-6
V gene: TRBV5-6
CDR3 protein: CASSTTGTSWSSYNSPLHF

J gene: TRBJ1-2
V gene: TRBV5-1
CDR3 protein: CASSLYSGQEGYTF

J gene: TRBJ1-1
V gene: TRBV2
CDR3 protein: CASSQRQAVTEAFF

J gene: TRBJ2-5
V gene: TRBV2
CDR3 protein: CASRTGAETQYF

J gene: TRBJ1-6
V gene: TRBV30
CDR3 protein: CAWSVPPGQRNSPLHF

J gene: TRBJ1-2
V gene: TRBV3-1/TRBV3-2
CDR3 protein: CASSLDGNSGYTF

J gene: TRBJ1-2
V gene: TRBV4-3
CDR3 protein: CASSQEDTLAEIYGYTF

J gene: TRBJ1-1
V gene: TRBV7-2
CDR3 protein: CASSLGYRGETEAFF

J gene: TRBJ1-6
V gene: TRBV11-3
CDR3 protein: CASSLDSGSPLHF

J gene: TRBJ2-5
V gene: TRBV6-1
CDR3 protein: CASSEGSGTGPETQYF

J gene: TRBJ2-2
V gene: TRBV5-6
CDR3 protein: CASSLGQKKTGELFF

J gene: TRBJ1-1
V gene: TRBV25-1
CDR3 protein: CASRQGQGTEAFF

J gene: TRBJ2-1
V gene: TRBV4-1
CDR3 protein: CASSQPTGGYNEQFF

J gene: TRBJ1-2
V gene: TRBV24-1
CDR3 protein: CATSDTRQSANGYTF

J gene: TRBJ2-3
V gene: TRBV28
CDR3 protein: CASRLAGGTDTQYF

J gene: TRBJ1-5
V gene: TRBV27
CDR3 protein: CASSLSTYSNQPQHF

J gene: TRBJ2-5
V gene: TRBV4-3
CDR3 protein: CASSQGQLGKTQYF

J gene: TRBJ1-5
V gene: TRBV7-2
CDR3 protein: CASSLTGAEGQPQHF

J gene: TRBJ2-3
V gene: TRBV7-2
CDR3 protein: CASSPPGLATPRTDTQYF

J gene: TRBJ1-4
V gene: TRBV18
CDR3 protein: CASSPAGQNEKLFF